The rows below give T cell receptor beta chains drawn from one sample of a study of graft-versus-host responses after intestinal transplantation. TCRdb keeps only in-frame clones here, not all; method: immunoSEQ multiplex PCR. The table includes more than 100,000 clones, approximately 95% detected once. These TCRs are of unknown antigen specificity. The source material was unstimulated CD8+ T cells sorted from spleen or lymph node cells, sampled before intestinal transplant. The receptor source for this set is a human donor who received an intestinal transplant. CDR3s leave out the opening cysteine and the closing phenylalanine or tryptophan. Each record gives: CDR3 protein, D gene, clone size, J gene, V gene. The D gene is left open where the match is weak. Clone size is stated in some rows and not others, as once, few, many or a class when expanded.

cdr3_aa: AWSDYTEAF; d_call: NA; clone_size: once; j_call: TRBJ1-1; v_call: TRBV30
cdr3_aa: AGSEAAGYNSPLH; d_call: NA; clone_size: NA; j_call: TRBJ1-6; v_call: TRBV6-1
cdr3_aa: ASSQDRGTSTDTQY; d_call: NA; clone_size: NA; j_call: TRBJ2-3; v_call: TRBV4-3
cdr3_aa: ATSRVYNEQF; d_call: NA; clone_size: NA; j_call: TRBJ2-1; v_call: TRBV15
cdr3_aa: ASSYGRNTGELF; d_call: NA; clone_size: once; j_call: TRBJ2-2; v_call: TRBV6-5
cdr3_aa: ASSTGAKTQY; d_call: TRBD1; clone_size: NA; j_call: TRBJ2-5; v_call: TRBV6-5
cdr3_aa: ASSLTGGAPNTEAF; d_call: TRBD1; clone_size: NA; j_call: TRBJ1-1; v_call: TRBV28
cdr3_aa: ASSLSRTVTGELF; d_call: NA; clone_size: NA; j_call: TRBJ2-2; v_call: TRBV28
cdr3_aa: ASSQRGAVSYNEQF; d_call: NA; clone_size: NA; j_call: TRBJ2-1; v_call: TRBV14
cdr3_aa: ASSVAGTVNEKLF; d_call: TRBD1; clone_size: NA; j_call: TRBJ1-4; v_call: TRBV9
cdr3_aa: ASSSGTDIYEQY; d_call: NA; clone_size: NA; j_call: TRBJ2-7; v_call: TRBV5-1
cdr3_aa: ASSLTVQETQY; d_call: NA; clone_size: NA; j_call: TRBJ2-5; v_call: TRBV5-6
cdr3_aa: ASSQLTERDTGELF; d_call: NA; clone_size: NA; j_call: TRBJ2-2; v_call: TRBV14
cdr3_aa: ASSLLGTGQGESIQY; d_call: TRBD1; clone_size: NA; j_call: TRBJ2-4; v_call: TRBV2
cdr3_aa: ASSTGTGNEQY; d_call: TRBD1; clone_size: NA; j_call: TRBJ2-7; v_call: TRBV11-1
cdr3_aa: ASSPRDRDSSYEQY; d_call: TRBD1; clone_size: NA; j_call: TRBJ2-7; v_call: TRBV18
cdr3_aa: ASSRTGITDTQY; d_call: TRBD1; clone_size: NA; j_call: TRBJ2-3; v_call: TRBV6-5
cdr3_aa: ASSQGRLGPDNEQF; d_call: NA; clone_size: NA; j_call: TRBJ2-1; v_call: TRBV4-2
cdr3_aa: ASSLNSDYGYT; d_call: NA; clone_size: once; j_call: TRBJ1-2; v_call: TRBV7-8
cdr3_aa: ASSPGRGRDTEAF; d_call: NA; clone_size: NA; j_call: TRBJ1-1; v_call: TRBV4-2
cdr3_aa: ASSVAGVRTYEQY; d_call: NA; clone_size: NA; j_call: TRBJ2-7; v_call: TRBV9
cdr3_aa: ASSLGTSGRPHEQY; d_call: TRBD2; clone_size: once; j_call: TRBJ2-7; v_call: TRBV28
cdr3_aa: ASSLTGSHTEAF; d_call: NA; clone_size: NA; j_call: TRBJ1-1; v_call: TRBV7-9
cdr3_aa: ATEGERETSHNEQF; d_call: TRBD2; clone_size: NA; j_call: TRBJ2-1; v_call: TRBV15
cdr3_aa: ASSFPDRGITEAF; d_call: TRBD1; clone_size: once; j_call: TRBJ1-1; v_call: TRBV5-5
cdr3_aa: ASSIDRGGNTIY; d_call: TRBD1; clone_size: NA; j_call: TRBJ1-3; v_call: TRBV28
cdr3_aa: AWSEYPGTGTGIDTQY; d_call: TRBD1; clone_size: NA; j_call: TRBJ2-3; v_call: TRBV30
cdr3_aa: ASSEAGGINQPQH; d_call: NA; clone_size: NA; j_call: TRBJ1-5; v_call: TRBV2
cdr3_aa: ASSEWVGGNYGYT; d_call: NA; clone_size: NA; j_call: TRBJ1-2; v_call: TRBV25-1
cdr3_aa: ASSQEYGQTRAYEQY; d_call: NA; clone_size: NA; j_call: TRBJ2-7; v_call: TRBV4-2
cdr3_aa: ASSSGTSGIYEQY; d_call: TRBD2; clone_size: NA; j_call: TRBJ2-7; v_call: TRBV2
cdr3_aa: ASRPYRVRDTEAF; d_call: NA; clone_size: few; j_call: TRBJ1-1; v_call: TRBV2